These 10 T cell receptor beta chains came from one sample sequenced in a study of cytomegalovirus exposure and HLA in healthy donors. This PCR relied on a set of 60 Vbeta primers and 13 Jbeta primers. Repertoires were generated with immunoSEQ multiplex PCR, while TCRdb's copy carries only in-frame clones and drops some. There are about 250,000 clones in the sample; roughly two thirds occur only once, and under 2.5% lies in the top ten. Sequencing used PBMCs. Receptors were obtained from a female donor in good health and CMV-seronegative.

V and J are TRBV2 and TRBJ2-5; 7 nucleotides agree with TRBD2. The CDR3 totals 14 residues. Germline V gene data show CDR1 as SNHLY and CDR2 as FYNNEI. V was pared by 4 bases and J by 1 base, with 3 bases of the junction left unmatched. Written as DNA, the CDR3 is TGTGCCAGCAGTGCGGCTAGCGGCCAAGAGACCCAGTACTTC. Protein: CASSAASGQETQYF.

There are a few counts of this clone. V usage is TRBV2 and J usage is TRBJ1-1; 7 bases match TRBD1. Germline lookup yields CDR1 SNHLY and CDR2 FYNNEI. The CDR3 runs to 14 residues. The trim removed 6 bases at V and 4 bases at J, leaving 8 bases unmatched. This CDR3 reads CASSTTGVSTEAFF. The CDR3 region has the DNA TGTGCCAGCAGCACAACAGGGGTAAGCACTGAAGCTTTCTTT.

The genes are TRBV5-1 and TRBJ2-1; D remains unclear. CDR1 is SGHRS and CDR2 is YFSETQ in the germline V gene. With 3 bases removed from V and 1 base from J, the gap between germline ends came to 11 bases. The length of the CDR3 is 15 residues. This chain's CDR3 is CASSYQSWSYNEQFF. Here the CDR3 DNA reads TGCGCCAGCAGCTATCAGTCCTGGTCCTACAATGAGCAGTTCTTC.

J is TRBJ1-2 and V is TRBV28, with TRBD1 as a possible D gene (6 bases). Germline V gene lookup returns CDR1 MDHEN and CDR2 SYDVKM. Trimming removed 1 base at V and 5 bases at J, with 11 bases between. This CDR3 has 14 amino acids. DNA for the CDR3: TGTGCCAGCAGTTTATATTCCCAGGGGTATGGCTACACCTTC. Amino acid sequence: CASSLYSQGYGYTF.

This sequence joins TRBV6-1 and TRBJ2-7; D is perhaps TRBD1 (6 bases). CDR3 length equals 14 residues. CDR1 MNHNS and CDR2 SASEGT come from the germline V gene. V lost 7 bases, J lost 3 bases, and 16 bases lay in between. The CDR3 nucleotides read TGTGCCAGCAAGTTTGACAAGGGGGACTACGAGCAGTACTTC. As protein: CASKFDKGDYEQYF.

Only a few counts were recorded for this clone. This sequence joins TRBV4-1 and TRBJ2-1; D might be TRBD1 (5 bases). V was cut by 4 bases and J by 9 bases, with 10 bases left in between. Germline V gene data show CDR1 as MGHRA and CDR2 as YSYEKL. The CDR3 spans 12 residues. CDR3 in DNA: TGCGCCAGCAGCCCCCAGGGTAGTGAGCAGTTCTTC. Encoded protein: CASSPQGSEQFF.

This chain joins TRBV7-6 and TRBJ2-1; 8 bases are shared with TRBD2. V shed 1 base, J shed 6 bases, and the junction held 11 bases outside the gene matches. The CDR3 runs 17 residues. Germline values: CDR1 SGHVS, CDR2 FNYEAQ. As DNA, the CDR3 is TGTGCCAGCAGCTTAGACCCTCCAGCGGGAGTCTTCAATGAGCAGTTCTTC. Its translation is CASSLDPPAGVFNEQFF. Drawing the rest from reference TRBV7-6 and TRBJ2-1, the complete variable domain is GAGVSQSPRYKVTKRGQDVALRCDPISGHVSLYWYRQALGQGPEFLTYFNYEAQQDKSGLPNDRFSAERPEGSISTLTIQRTEQRDSAMYRCASSLDPPAGVFNEQFFGPGTRLTVL.

The V call is TRBV18, the J call TRBJ1-5; the D gene is possibly TRBD1 (6 bases). Germline lookup yields CDR1 KGHSH and CDR2 LQKENI. This CDR3 is 14 amino acids long. V was trimmed by 4 bases and J by 9 bases, leaving 16 bases between them. The CDR3, as DNA: TGTGCCAGCTCACAACAGGGAGCCAATGTGCCCCAGCATTTT. Its protein is CASSQQGANVPQHF.

The chain has TRBV29-1 and TRBJ2-5, with D perhaps TRBD1 (5 bases). The better agreement between TRBJ2-7 and the DNA end casts doubt on the J call. This CDR3 spans 13 amino acids. CDR1 and CDR2 from the germline V gene are SQVTM and ANQGSEA. In nucleotides, the CDR3 is TGCAGCGTAGCAGTACAGGATATCTACGAGCAGTACTTC. This encodes CSVAVQDIYEQYF.

The chain is built from TRBV6-6 and TRBJ1-5; the D gene is possibly TRBD1 (6 bases). Germline CDR1 MNHNY, CDR2 SVGAGI (reference sequence). CDR3 length equals 14 residues. Trimming shortened V by 2 bases and J by 5 bases, and 10 bases separated the two germline ends. The CDR3 nucleotides read TGTGCCAGCAGTTACCAAGGGGGGGATCAGCCCCAGCATTTT. Amino acid sequence: CASSYQGGDQPQHF.